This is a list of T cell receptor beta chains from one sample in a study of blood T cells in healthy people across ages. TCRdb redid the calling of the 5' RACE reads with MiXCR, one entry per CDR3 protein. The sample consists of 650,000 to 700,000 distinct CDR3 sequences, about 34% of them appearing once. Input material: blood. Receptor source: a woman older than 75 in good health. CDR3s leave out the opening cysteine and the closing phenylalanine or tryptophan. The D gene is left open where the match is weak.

CDR3aa: AWRGGAYNEQY; len: 11; d_gene: TRBD1; v_gene: TRBV30
CDR3aa: ASSSFHRDETEAF; len: 13; d_gene: -; v_gene: TRBV5-1
CDR3aa: ASSFSGSGSYNEQF; len: 14; d_gene: TRBD2; v_gene: TRBV27
CDR3aa: AWTTLPNSPLH; len: 11; d_gene: -; v_gene: TRBV30
CDR3aa: ASRTTPGQGASEQY; len: 14; d_gene: TRBD1; v_gene: TRBV5-1
CDR3aa: ATSDPGIGDEQF; len: 12; d_gene: -; v_gene: TRBV24-1
CDR3aa: ASSLSGRGNEKLF; len: 13; d_gene: -; v_gene: TRBV5-1
CDR3aa: SVDFPGRPHEQY; len: 12; d_gene: -; v_gene: TRBV29-1
CDR3aa: SARVLAGQETQY; len: 12; d_gene: -; v_gene: TRBV20-1
CDR3aa: ASSPGTVRSGANVLT; len: 15; d_gene: TRBD1; v_gene: TRBV4-3
CDR3aa: SARATGDPYEQY; len: 12; d_gene: TRBD1; v_gene: TRBV20-1
CDR3aa: SVEVAFGGRNEQY; len: 13; d_gene: -; v_gene: TRBV29-1
CDR3aa: ASSPTTGQHYEQY; len: 13; d_gene: TRBD1; v_gene: TRBV5-1
CDR3aa: ASSSRGATAEQY; len: 12; d_gene: -; v_gene: TRBV7-2
CDR3aa: ASSLEPRVNYGYT; len: 13; d_gene: -; v_gene: TRBV7-9
CDR3aa: ASSGGQATEAF; len: 11; d_gene: -; v_gene: TRBV6-6
CDR3aa: ASSQDKWTGAYGYT; len: 14; d_gene: TRBD1; v_gene: TRBV4-3
CDR3aa: AISDKGAADTQY; len: 12; d_gene: TRBD1; v_gene: TRBV10-3
CDR3aa: ASSWTTSGGINEQF; len: 14; d_gene: TRBD2; v_gene: TRBV5-1
CDR3aa: SAMPIAGAYNEQF; len: 13; d_gene: TRBD2; v_gene: TRBV20-1
CDR3aa: ASSPTSGENEKLF; len: 13; d_gene: -; v_gene: TRBV18
CDR3aa: ASLGTGFPYEQY; len: 12; d_gene: TRBD1; v_gene: TRBV6-1
CDR3aa: ASSQGPYEQY; len: 10; d_gene: -; v_gene: TRBV4-1
CDR3aa: ASSLSDRRDTEAF; len: 13; d_gene: -; v_gene: TRBV5-1
CDR3aa: ASSFRPTEAF; len: 10; d_gene: -; v_gene: TRBV6-2/TRBV6-3
CDR3aa: ASSVAGSPSGNTIY; len: 14; d_gene: -; v_gene: TRBV9
CDR3aa: ASSGLPKLGNEQF; len: 13; d_gene: -; v_gene: TRBV5-1
CDR3aa: SASSGTILEDTQY; len: 13; d_gene: TRBD2; v_gene: TRBV20-1
CDR3aa: ASSLTRPMNTEAF; len: 13; d_gene: -; v_gene: TRBV12-3/TRBV12-4
CDR3aa: ASSLRCNEQY; len: 10; d_gene: -; v_gene: TRBV7-3
CDR3aa: ASSSKPGQGSLNTGELF; len: 17; d_gene: TRBD1; v_gene: TRBV11-3
CDR3aa: ASTRGGIASGANVLT; len: 15; d_gene: TRBD2; v_gene: TRBV12-3/TRBV12-4
CDR3aa: ASSLSGLAWETQY; len: 13; d_gene: -; v_gene: TRBV11-2
CDR3aa: ASSVQPVRGETQY; len: 13; d_gene: -; v_gene: TRBV9
CDR3aa: ASSLMGFDNYGYT; len: 13; d_gene: -; v_gene: TRBV28
CDR3aa: ASTQTGMGYNEQF; len: 13; d_gene: -; v_gene: TRBV6-2/TRBV6-3
CDR3aa: AGRLAGVYNEQY; len: 12; d_gene: TRBD2; v_gene: TRBV30
CDR3aa: ASSRGQGRRTADTQY; len: 15; d_gene: TRBD1; v_gene: TRBV7-9
CDR3aa: ASSAGFTEVF; len: 10; d_gene: -; v_gene: TRBV2
CDR3aa: ASTPPGGHQPQH; len: 12; d_gene: -; v_gene: TRBV6-1